This TCR beta chain was sequenced in a study of T cell repertoires in cytomegalovirus infection. TCRdb processed the reads anew with MiXCR; each CDR3 protein has one entry. The sample has about 450,000 distinct CDR3 sequences, approximately 32% seen once. The CDR3 totals 10 residues. Trimming removed 1 base from V and 13 bases from J, with 2 bases in between. The germline CDR1 and CDR2 sequences are MNHNS and SASEGT. General study results and limits: HLA-C-restricted CMV clonotypes gave the most frequent clonotype in two of eight donors.

This clonotype was seen a few times. What it recognizes is unknown. The chain joins TRBV6-1 to TRBJ1-6; no reliable D call. The clonotype originates from a human donor in good health (CMV status not recorded). Some clones in this sample may be carry-over from other donors' samples. The material sequenced was PBMCs. The CDR3 here is CASSEGPLHF. The CDR3 nucleotides read TGTGCCAGCAGTGAAGGGCCCCTCCACTTT.